The rows below give T cell receptor beta chains drawn from one sample of a study of OX40 agonist ivuxolimab in advanced cancers. TCRdb's table, derived via immunoSEQ multiplex PCR, lists solely in-frame clones and lacks some. The data hold more than 55,000 clones, with roughly 90% observed a single time. Sequenced material: CD4+ or CD8+ T cells sorted from blood, taken in a trial of the OX40 agonist ivuxolimab. The receptors derive from an adult with an advanced solid tumor such as melanoma, head and neck, liver or kidney cancer. Both conserved end residues are part of each CDR3. A D gene is named only where the DNA matches it firmly. Size tells how often a clone was seen (once, few, many) or the class of an expanded clone, and some rows leave it out.

d_gene,abundance,j_gene,v_gene,CDR3nt,CDR3aa
-,-,TRBJ1-1,TRBV5-5,TGTGCCAGCAGCTTGGTATTGCGGGGCACTGAAGCTTTCTTT,CASSLVLRGTEAFF
-,-,TRBJ2-6,TRBV21-1,TGTGCCAGCAGCAAAGAAGGGACAGCCTTAAGCTCTGGGGCCAACGTCCTGACTTTC,CASSKEGTALSSGANVLTF
-,-,TRBJ1-3,TRBV28,TGTGCCAGCAGTCCAGGAAACACCATATATTTT,CASSPGNTIYF
TRBD1,once,TRBJ1-5,TRBV10-1,TGCGCCAGCAGTCCCACTACAGGGGGTCAGCCCCAGCATTTT,CASSPTTGGQPQHF
-,-,TRBJ2-1,TRBV7-6,TGTGCCAGCAGCTTAGTGGCGGCGGACAATGAGCAGTTCTTC,CASSLVAADNEQFF
-,-,TRBJ2-2,TRBV4-3,TGCGCCAGCAAACAGACTAGGAACACCGGGGAGCTGTTTTTT,CASKQTRNTGELFF
-,-,TRBJ2-3,TRBV6-5,TGTGCCAGCAGTTACTCGAAGGGTGTCACAGATACGCAGTATTTT,CASSYSKGVTDTQYF
-,-,TRBJ2-1,TRBV12-2,TGTGCAAGTCGGCCATCCAGCGGGGTATTCTACAATGAGCAGTTCTTC,CASRPSSGVFYNEQFF
TRBD2,-,TRBJ2-4,TRBV27,TGTGCCAGCAGTTTAGAGCCCCCGGCTAGCGGGAGTTTCGCCAAAAACATTCAGTACTTC,CASSLEPPASGSFAKNIQYF
TRBD2,-,TRBJ2-1,TRBV7-9,TGTGCCAGCAGCCCCTCTAGCGGGAGCGTTCGCAATGAGCAGTTCTTC,CASSPSSGSVRNEQFF
TRBD1,-,TRBJ1-4,TRBV5-6,TGTGCCAGCAGCTGGCGGGACAGACCTAATGAAAAACTGTTTTTT,CASSWRDRPNEKLFF
TRBD1,few,TRBJ1-3,TRBV7-9,TGTGCCAGCAGCACAGGGGTTGACACCATATATTTT,CASSTGVDTIYF
TRBD2,-,TRBJ2-7,TRBV19,TGTGCCAGTAGTATATTCGAAGCGGGAGCCTACGAGCAGTACTTC,CASSIFEAGAYEQYF
-,-,TRBJ2-6,TRBV19,TGTGCCAGTAGTGGGCTGGCCAACGTCCTGACTTTC,CASSGLANVLTF
-,-,TRBJ1-5,TRBV9,TGTGCCAGCAGCTTCGGGGGTAGCAATCAGCCCCAGCATTTT,CASSFGGSNQPQHF
-,once,TRBJ2-3,TRBV15,TGTGCCACCAGCAGGGGGACTGGGGGGCCTACAGATACGCAGTATTTT,CATSRGTGGPTDTQYF
-,few,TRBJ2-2,TRBV7-9,TGTGCCAGCGGCAACAGGGACACCGGGGAGCTGTTTTTT,CASGNRDTGELFF
-,-,TRBJ2-7,TRBV30,TGTGCCTGGAGTGTCTCCTACGAGCAGTACTTC,CAWSVSYEQYF
TRBD1,-,TRBJ2-6,TRBV28,TGTGCCAGCAGCCCGACAGGGGCTGGGGCCAACGTCCTGACTTTC,CASSPTGAGANVLTF
-,-,TRBJ2-5,TRBV7-6,TGTGCCAGCAGCTTGGGGGCCGGCGTTGTAACCCAGTACTTC,CASSLGAGVVTQYF
TRBD1,-,TRBJ2-5,TRBV25-1,TGTGCCAGCAGCCCCGGGACAGCAGAGACCCAGTACTTC,CASSPGTAETQYF
-,-,TRBJ1-2,TRBV5-8,TGTGCCAGCAGCTTGATTGGGGAAATAAACTATGGCTACACCTTC,CASSLIGEINYGYTF
-,-,TRBJ1-6,TRBV6-5,TGTGCCAGCAGTTATGGCCTTGGGTCACCCCTCCACTTT,CASSYGLGSPLHF
-,-,TRBJ1-5,TRBV6-1,TGTGCCAGCAGTATTTGGGACAATAGCAATCAGCCCCAGCATTTT,CASSIWDNSNQPQHF
-,-,TRBJ2-5,TRBV7-9,TGTGCCAGCAGCCCCCCGAAGGGTATCCAAGAGACCCAGTACTTC,CASSPPKGIQETQYF
-,-,TRBJ2-1,TRBV27,TGTGCCAGCAGTTTAGGCGTATACAATGAGCAGTTCTTC,CASSLGVYNEQFF
TRBD1,once,TRBJ1-1,TRBV6-6,TGTGCCAGCAGTTACCAAGACAGGGGTATTGAAGCTTTCTTT,CASSYQDRGIEAFF
-,-,TRBJ1-2,TRBV9,TGTGCCAGCAGCGAAGCCGGGAACCCTCTCTATGGCTACACCTTC,CASSEAGNPLYGYTF
-,-,TRBJ2-2,TRBV4-1,TGCGCCAGCAGCCAAGGGCCAAAGAACACCGGGGAGCTGTTTTTT,CASSQGPKNTGELFF
TRBD1,-,TRBJ1-1,TRBV28,TGTGCCAGCAGTTTGACAGGGGGCGCGGGAACTGAAGCTTTCTTT,CASSLTGGAGTEAFF
-,-,TRBJ1-5,TRBV28,TGTGCCAGCAGCTTACGAGGGGTTCAGCCCCAGCATTTT,CASSLRGVQPQHF
-,-,TRBJ1-6,TRBV30,TGTGCCTATCGCCGGGAATATAATTCACCCCTCCACTTT,CAYRREYNSPLHF
-,-,TRBJ2-1,TRBV6-4,TGTGCCAGCAGTGGGGACTGGGGTGGCAATGAGCAGTTCTTC,CASSGDWGGNEQFF
-,-,TRBJ1-1,TRBV4-1,TGCGCCAGCAGCCTCACAGAGAACACTGAAGCTTTCTTT,CASSLTENTEAFF
-,-,TRBJ2-1,TRBV6-5,TGTGCCAGCAGTTACTCTACGGGCAATGAGCAGTTCTTC,CASSYSTGNEQFF
-,-,TRBJ2-7,TRBV10-2,TGCGCCAGCAGTGAGCGGGACACCTCCTACGAGCAGTACTTC,CASSERDTSYEQYF
-,-,TRBJ1-2,TRBV28,TGTGCCAGCAGCCTCTCATCGACTCGGGGGTTTGGCTACACCTTC,CASSLSSTRGFGYTF
TRBD2,-,TRBJ2-2,TRBV6-6,TGTGCCAGCAGTTACTCGCTAGCGGGAGGTACCGGGGAGCTGTTTTTT,CASSYSLAGGTGELFF
-,-,TRBJ2-5,TRBV5-4,TGTGCCAGCAGCTTTTCGGGCCAGCAAGAGACCCAGTACTTC,CASSFSGQQETQYF
-,-,TRBJ2-7,TRBV28,TGTGCCAGCAGTTTATTTGACAGTTACTACGAGCAGTACTTC,CASSLFDSYYEQYF
-,-,TRBJ2-7,TRBV11-2,TGTGCCAGCAGCTTAGCAAGGGTCCTCCAAAGAGGGAAATACGAGCAGTACTTC,CASSLARVLQRGKYEQYF
-,-,TRBJ2-7,TRBV21-1,TGTGCCAGCAGCCTACTAATAGGCAGGGATCGTCTAAACTACGAGCAGTACTTC,CASSLLIGRDRLNYEQYF
-,-,TRBJ2-1,TRBV4-1,TGCGCCAGCAGCCAAGTTTCCGAAGAGGATGAGCAGTTCTTC,CASSQVSEEDEQFF
-,-,TRBJ2-5,TRBV7-9,TGTGCCAGCAGCTTGAGTCTTGGGGCAGAGACCCAGTACTTC,CASSLSLGAETQYF
-,-,TRBJ2-4,TRBV6-6,TGTGCCAGCGGGGTCACGGAGGGAAAAGTAAACATTCAGTACTTC,CASGVTEGKVNIQYF